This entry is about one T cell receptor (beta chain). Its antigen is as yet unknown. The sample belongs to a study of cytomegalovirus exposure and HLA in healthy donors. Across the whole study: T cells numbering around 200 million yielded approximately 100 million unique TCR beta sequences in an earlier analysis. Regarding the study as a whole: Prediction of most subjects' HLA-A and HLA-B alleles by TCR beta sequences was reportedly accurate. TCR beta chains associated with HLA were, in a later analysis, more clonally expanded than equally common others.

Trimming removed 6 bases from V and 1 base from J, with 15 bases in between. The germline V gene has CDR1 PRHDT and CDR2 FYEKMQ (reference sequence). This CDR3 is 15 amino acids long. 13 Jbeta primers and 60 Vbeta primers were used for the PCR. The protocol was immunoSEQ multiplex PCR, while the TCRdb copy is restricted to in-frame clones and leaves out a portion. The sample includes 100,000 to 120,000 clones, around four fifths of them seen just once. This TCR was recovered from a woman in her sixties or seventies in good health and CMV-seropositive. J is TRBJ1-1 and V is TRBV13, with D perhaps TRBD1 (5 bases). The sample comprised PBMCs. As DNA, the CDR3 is TGTGCCAGCAGTGAACGGGGGACGTCGAACACTGAAGCTTTCTTT. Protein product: CASSERGTSNTEAFF.